The sequence of this T cell receptor beta chain was determined in a study of T cells after yellow fever vaccination. Looking at the study overall: For low cell numbers, libraries were made with SMART-Seq v4 Ultra Low Input. Regarding the study as a whole: Abundant clonotypes from the bulk population could contaminate FACS-sorted repertoires. Most clones from primary vaccination were detected again post-booster (roughly 96% CD4, approximately 90% CD8).

The table lists this clonotype with a few counts. Its target is not known. This CDR3 region has 18 residues. Looked up from germline, CDR1 is SEHNR and CDR2 is FQNEAQ (reference sequence). The J segment lost 8 bases and the V segment lost 5 bases, leaving 21 bases of the junction unmatched. TCRdb processed the 5' RACE reads anew with MiXCR; each CDR3 protein has one entry. The sample has 150,000 to 200,000 distinct CDR3 sequences, 11% seen once. The chain uses TRBV7-9 and TRBJ1-2, with TRBD1 matching 9 bases. Sequenced here: CD8+ T cells sorted from PBMCs, sampled 15 days after the yellow fever booster vaccination. This receptor was taken from a man aged 18 to 35 who received the YFV17D yellow fever vaccine. This CDR3 reads CASSLNSGTGLLRGGYTF. The CDR3 DNA follows: TGTGCCAGCAGCCTAAACTCCGGGACAGGGTTATTGAGAGGCGGCTACACCTTC.